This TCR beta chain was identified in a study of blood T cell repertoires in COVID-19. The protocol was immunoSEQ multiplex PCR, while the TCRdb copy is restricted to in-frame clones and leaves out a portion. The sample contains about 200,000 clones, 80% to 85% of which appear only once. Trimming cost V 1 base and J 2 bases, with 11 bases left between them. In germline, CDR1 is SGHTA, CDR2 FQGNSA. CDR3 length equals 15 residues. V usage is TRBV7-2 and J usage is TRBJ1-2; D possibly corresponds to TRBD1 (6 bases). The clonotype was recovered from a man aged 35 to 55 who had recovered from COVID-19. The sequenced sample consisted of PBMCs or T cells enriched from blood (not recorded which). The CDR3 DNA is TGTGCCAGCAGCTTAGGGGGCAGGGGAAACTATGGCTACACCTTC. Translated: CASSLGGRGNYGYTF.